Each of the 23 T cell receptor beta chains below was sequenced from the same sample in a study of cytomegalovirus exposure and HLA in healthy donors. Assay used: immunoSEQ multiplex PCR; TCRdb lists only in-frame clones, some missing. The data show around 300,000 clones, with approximately 90% seen just once and around 0.9% held by the top ten. The sequencing sample was made of PBMCs. The receptors derive from a woman between 18 and 30 years old in good health and CMV-seronegative.

V and J are TRBV27 and TRBJ2-1; TRBD1 is a possible D gene (7 bases). This CDR3 is 15 amino acids long. V lost 3 bases, J lost 6 bases, and 15 bases lay in between. Germline CDR1 is MNHEY and CDR2 is SMNVEV (reference sequence). In nucleotides, the CDR3 is TGTGCCAGCAGTTTGAACAGGGGAGCGGGCAATGAGCAGTTCTTC. This sequence encodes CASSLNRGAGNEQFF.

V gene TRBV19 combines with J gene TRBJ1-1; tentative D call: TRBD1 (5 bases). The CDR3 spans 16 residues. V dropped 6 bases and J dropped 8 bases, with 25 bases sitting between them. In germline, CDR1 is LNHDA, CDR2 SQIVND (reference sequence). The CDR3 here is CASRPRDGGTSLEAFF. The CDR3, as DNA: TGTGCCAGTAGGCCCAGGGACGGAGGAACTAGCTTGGAAGCTTTCTTT.

The gene calls are TRBV4-1 and TRBJ2-2, with D possibly being TRBD1 (6 bases). Germline V gene sequence: CDR1 MGHRA, CDR2 YSYEKL. Trimming removed 0 bases from V and 4 bases from J, with 15 bases in between. CDR3 length: 17 amino acids. The CDR3 is CASSQERGSAVTGELFF. CDR3 bases: TGCGCCAGCAGCCAAGAAAGGGGGAGCGCGGTCACCGGGGAGCTGTTTTTT.

CDR3 sequence (DNA): TGTGCCAGCAGCGTAGGCACGAAAACTAGCGGGAGGAGCTACAATGAGCAGTTCTTC. Protein sequence: CASSVGTKTSGRSYNEQFF. The chain links TRBV9 to TRBJ2-1; 12 bases line up with TRBD2. Germline loops: CDR1 SGDLS, CDR2 YYNGEE. The CDR3 covers 19 residues. Trimming at V came to 0 bases and at J to 3 bases, leaving 10 bases not matched to a gene.

This chain links TRBV7-9 with TRBJ2-7, with D perhaps matching TRBD2 (5 bases). Trimming shortened V by 2 bases and J by 0 bases, and 20 bases separated the two germline ends. Germline loops: CDR1 SEHNR, CDR2 FQNEAQ (reference sequence). CDR3 length: 18 amino acids. As DNA, the CDR3 is TGTGCCAGCAGCTTACGAGAGGATCCTGGCGGGTACTCCTACGAGCAGTACTTC. Protein sequence: CASSLREDPGGYSYEQYF.

V and J are TRBV9 and TRBJ2-7; 9 nucleotides match TRBD1. Germline V gene sequence: CDR1 SGDLS, CDR2 YYNGEE. J gave up 1 base and V 0 bases, and 5 bases lay outside the gene matches. The CDR3 runs to 16 residues. The CDR3 region is CASSVDLGTGSYEQYF. The DNA for the CDR3 is TGTGCCAGCAGCGTAGATTTAGGGACAGGGTCCTACGAGCAGTACTTC.

The J gene is TRBJ2-1, the V gene TRBV15, with TRBD2 matching over 12 bases. This CDR3 comprises 18 residues. Germline CDR1 is LNHNV and CDR2 is YYDKDF (reference sequence). V lost 1 base, J lost 10 bases, and 14 bases stayed unmatched. The CDR3 spells CATSRGVELLAGGREQFF. CDR3 bases: TGTGCCACCAGCAGAGGGGTCGAATTACTAGCGGGAGGTCGCGAGCAGTTCTTC.

The J gene is TRBJ1-2, the V gene TRBV28; TRBD1 matches at 8 bases. This CDR3 is 13 amino acids long. V was pared by 5 bases and J by 6 bases, with 5 bases of the junction left unmatched. Germline assignment: CDR1 MDHEN and CDR2 SYDVKM. In DNA, the CDR3 is TGTGCCAGCAGTAGGACAGGGATCCATGGCTACACCTTC. Its translation is CASSRTGIHGYTF.

The J gene is TRBJ2-5, the V gene TRBV18; possibly TRBD1 for D (5 bases). CDR3 length equals 13 residues. Deletions cut 6 bases from V and 4 bases from J, with 12 bases between. Germline V gives CDR1 KGHSH, CDR2 LQKENI. The CDR3 DNA is TGTGCCAGCTCGGGAAATCAGGGAGAGACCCAGTACTTC. Amino acids: CASSGNQGETQYF.

J is TRBJ1-5 and V is TRBV9; a weak D match, TRBD1 (5 bases). Trimming left V 3 bases short and J 5 bases short, with 9 bases between. Germline CDR1 and CDR2: SGDLS and YYNGEE. The CDR3 length is 13 residues. In nucleotides, the CDR3 is TGTGCCAGCAGCGGTGAAGGGGATCAGCCCCAGCATTTT. It translates to CASSGEGDQPQHF.

The chain joins TRBV28 to TRBJ1-4, with 8 positions matching TRBD1. Trimming removed 8 bases from V and 7 bases from J; junction bases left unmatched: 3. The CDR3 contains 12 residues. CDR1 and CDR2 (germline): MDHEN, SYDVKM. The CDR3 reads CASRDRSEKLFF. Written as DNA, the CDR3 is TGTGCCAGCCGGGACAGGAGTGAAAAACTGTTTTTT.

This rearrangement joins TRBV27 to TRBJ2-7; TRBD1 matches at 7 bases. The germline V gene encodes CDR1 MNHEY and CDR2 SMNVEV (reference sequence). Trimming removed 3 bases from V and 3 bases from J; junction bases left unmatched: 11. This CDR3 is built from 16 residues. The CDR3 region has the DNA TGTGCCAGCAGTTTCCTCCCGAGGGACAGCGGCTACGAGCAGTACTTC. It encodes CASSFLPRDSGYEQYF.

The V gene is TRBV15, the J gene TRBJ2-1, with 8 bases lining up with TRBD2. The CDR3 is made up of 17 amino acids. Germline CDR1 reads LNHNV; CDR2 reads YYDKDF (reference sequence). Trimming cost V 1 base and J 8 bases; bases outside gene matches: 13. The CDR3: CATSRVGPGLDSYEQFF. As DNA, the CDR3 is TGTGCCACCAGCAGAGTGGGGCCGGGACTAGATTCTTATGAGCAGTTCTTC.

V usage is TRBV19 and J usage is TRBJ2-1, with 11 bases aligning to TRBD2. This CDR3 spans 14 amino acids. CDR1 LNHDA and CDR2 SQIVND come from the germline V gene (reference sequence). V trimming: 1 base; J trimming: 16 bases; junction bases outside the gene matches: 9. CDR3 protein: CASSIGGETSGAFF. CDR3 DNA: TGTGCCAGTAGTATAGGTGGGGAGACTAGCGGGGCCTTCTTC. Full variable domain (remainder filled in from reference TRBV19 and TRBJ2-1): DGGITQSPKYLFRKEGQNVTLSCEQNLNHDAMYWYRQDPGQGLRLIYYSQIVNDFQKGDIAEGYSVSREKKESFPLTVTSAQKNPTAFYLCASSIGGETSGAFFGPGTRLTVL.

The chain carries TRBV15 and TRBJ2-7, with D hard to call. From germline, CDR1 is LNHNV and CDR2 YYDKDF (reference sequence). V gave up 8 bases and J gave up 1 base, with 12 bases separating them. The CDR3 runs to 13 residues. CDR3 sequence reads: CATSILGSYEQYF. DNA of the CDR3: TGTGCCACCTCGATACTTGGTTCCTACGAGCAGTACTTC.

This chain links TRBV5-1 with TRBJ1-1, with 7 nucleotides matching TRBD1. The CDR3 has 14 amino acids. J was trimmed by 3 bases and V by 1 base; bases with no gene match: 3. In germline, CDR1 is SGHRS, CDR2 YFSETQ. As DNA, the CDR3 is TGCGCCAGCAGCTTGAGGACAGGAGACACTGAAGCTTTCTTT. Translating gives CASSLRTGDTEAFF. Full variable domain (rest looked up from reference TRBV5-1 and TRBJ1-1): KAGVTQTPRYLIKTRGQQVTLSCSPISGHRSVSWYQQTPGQGLQFLFEYFSETQRNKGNFPGRFSGRQFSNSRSEMNVSTLELGDSALYLCASSLRTGDTEAFFGQGTRLTVV.

The V gene is TRBV7-8, the J gene TRBJ1-3; D call uncertain. Germline V gene lookup returns CDR1 SGHVS and CDR2 FQNEAQ. CDR3 length equals 16 residues. Trimming shortened V by 1 base and J by 0 bases, and 10 bases separated the two germline ends. CDR3: CASSLGAQSSGNTIYF. In DNA form, the CDR3 reads TGTGCCAGCAGCTTAGGGGCACAGAGCTCTGGAAACACCATATATTTT.

This clone was observed a few times. The J gene is TRBJ1-5, the V gene TRBV7-8; 7 bases fit TRBD1. This CDR3 is 14 amino acids long. Trimming removed 4 bases from V and 1 base from J; junction bases left unmatched: 1. Germline loops: CDR1 SGHVS, CDR2 FQNEAQ. CDR3 DNA sequence: TGTGCCAGCAGCTCGACAGGGAGCAATCAGCCCCAGCATTTT. It yields the protein CASSSTGSNQPQHF. The variable domain in full, completed from reference TRBV7-8 and TRBJ1-5, reads GAGVSQSPRYKVAKRGQDVALRCDPISGHVSLFWYQQALGQGPEFLTYFQNEAQLDKSGLPSDRFFAERPEGSVSTLKIQRTQQEDSAVYLCASSSTGSNQPQHFGDGTRLSIL.

This clone was detected only a few times. The J gene is TRBJ1-2, the V gene TRBV19, with 8 bases fitting TRBD1. The CDR3 is 15 amino acids. V trimming: 3 bases; J trimming: 4 bases; junction bases outside the gene matches: 7. The germline CDR1 and CDR2 sequences are LNHDA and SQIVND (reference sequence). CDR3 sequence: CASSMGTGGFYGYTF. The DNA for the CDR3 is TGTGCCAGTAGTATGGGTACAGGGGGTTTCTATGGCTACACCTTC.

The chain uses TRBV6-5 and TRBJ2-3; 9 bases are a match to TRBD1. From germline, CDR1 is MNHEY and CDR2 SVGAGI. The CDR3 extends over 15 amino acids. Trimming cost V 6 bases and J 3 bases; bases outside gene matches: 7. CDR3 coding DNA: TGTGCCAGCAGCCTGGACAGGGGTTTGACAGATACGCAGTATTTT. It yields the protein CASSLDRGLTDTQYF.

V and J are TRBV15 and TRBJ2-7; D gene unclear. V gave up 0 bases and J gave up 0 bases, with 12 bases separating them. Germline values: CDR1 LNHNV, CDR2 YYDKDF (reference sequence). CDR3 length equals 16 residues. Here the CDR3 DNA reads TGTGCCACCAGCAGAGATGCCGTAACCAGCTCCTACGAGCAGTACTTC. It translates to CATSRDAVTSSYEQYF. The whole variable domain, filled in from reference TRBV15 and TRBJ2-7, reads DAMVIQNPRYQVTQFGKPVTLSCSQTLNHNVMYWYQQKSSQAPKLLFHYYDKDFNNEADTPDNFQSRRPNTSFCFLDIRSPGLGDTAMYLCATSRDAVTSSYEQYFGPGTRLTVT.

This chain connects TRBV9 to TRBJ2-3; TRBD1 is a possible D gene (5 bases). Between the trimmed V and J ends, which lost 0 bases and 5 bases, there was a span of 16 bases. CDR1 SGDLS and CDR2 YYNGEE come from the germline V gene. CDR3 length equals 16 residues. CDR3 nucleotide sequence: TGTGCCAGCAGCGTAGCGGCAGGGTTAACGATAGATACGCAGTATTTT. It is translated as CASSVAAGLTIDTQYF.

This clone was recorded only once. The chain employs TRBV28 and TRBJ1-1, with 12 bases lining up with TRBD1. The CDR3 sequence is 16 residues long. Germline V gives CDR1 MDHEN, CDR2 SYDVKM. Unmatched junction bases numbered 7, after V lost 3 bases and J lost 5 bases. The CDR3 region has the DNA TGTGCCAGCAGTTTGGGGACAGGGGGCTTTGGTACTGAAGCTTTCTTT. It yields the protein CASSLGTGGFGTEAFF.